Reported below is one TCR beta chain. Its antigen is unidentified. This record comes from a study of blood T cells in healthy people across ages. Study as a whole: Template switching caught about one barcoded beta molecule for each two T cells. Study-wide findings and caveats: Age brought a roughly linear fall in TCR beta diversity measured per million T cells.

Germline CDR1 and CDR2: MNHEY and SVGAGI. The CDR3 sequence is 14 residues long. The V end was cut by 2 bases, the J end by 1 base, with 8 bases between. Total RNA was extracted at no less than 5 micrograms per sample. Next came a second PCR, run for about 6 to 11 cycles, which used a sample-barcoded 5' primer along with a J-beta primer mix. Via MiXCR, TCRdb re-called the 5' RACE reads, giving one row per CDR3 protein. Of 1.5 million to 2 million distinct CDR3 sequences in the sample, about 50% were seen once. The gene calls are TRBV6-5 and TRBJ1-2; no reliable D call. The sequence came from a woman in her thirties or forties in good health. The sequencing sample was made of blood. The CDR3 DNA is TGTGCCAGCAGTTACAGGGATTATAACTATGGCTACACCTTC. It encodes CASSYRDYNYGYTF.